Presented here are 27 T cell receptor beta chains from one specimen sequenced in a study of blood T cells in healthy people across ages. The use of a sample-barcoded 5' primer and a J-beta primer mix characterized a second PCR of about 7 to 12 cycles. Via MiXCR, TCRdb re-called the 5' RACE reads, giving one row per CDR3 protein. Here the sample spans 800,000 or so distinct CDR3 sequences, roughly 25% being singletons. The same data also went into a second study, on T cells of mothers and their children.

The sequenced material came from blood. These receptors were collected from a boy aged 10-17 years in good health.

This clonotype turned up a few times. This sequence joins TRBV10-3 and TRBJ1-1, with a possible D match to TRBD1 (5 bases). Germline-derived CDR1 and CDR2 are ENHRY and SYGVKD. CDR3 length equals 14 residues. Trimming took 5 bases from V and 6 from J, leaving 16 bases between them. The DNA for the CDR3 is TGTGCCATCAGTCAAGGGGATATGGCCGCTGAAGCTTTCTTT. It is translated as CAISQGDMAAEAFF.

The CDR3 region has the DNA TGCAGCAAATACAAGCGGGAGAGCCCAGATACGCAGTATTTT. Protein sequence: CSKYKRESPDTQYF. The rearrangement uses TRBV20-1 and TRBJ2-3; 8 bases fit TRBD2. The CDR3 loop spans 14 amino acids. Germline V gene data show CDR1 as DFQATT and CDR2 as SNEGSKA (reference sequence).

The chain couples TRBV6-5 to TRBJ2-7, with D possibly matching TRBD2 (6 bases). Germline V gene data show CDR1 as MNHEY and CDR2 as SVGAGI. The CDR3 length is 13 residues. The V and J ends lost 6 bases and 1 base respectively, with 10 bases between them. Here the CDR3 DNA reads TGTGCCAGCAGACGCGGGGCTTCCTACGAGCAGTACTTC. Its protein is CASRRGASYEQYF.

The rearrangement links TRBV7-8 to TRBJ1-4; the D is unclear. The CDR3 length is 16 residues. CDR1 is SGHVS, CDR2 FQNEAQ, per germline. Trimming shortened V by 5 bases and J by 1 base, and 14 bases separated the two germline ends. The CDR3 DNA is TGTGCCAGCAGCCGAATCGTAACCAGAACTAATGAAAAACTGTTTTTT. This gives the protein CASSRIVTRTNEKLFF.

The chain combines TRBV10-3 with TRBJ2-6; 9 positions match TRBD1. The V and J ends lost 5 bases and 4 bases, in that order; junction bases with no gene match: 9. Germline V gives CDR1 ENHRY, CDR2 SYGVKD. This CDR3 spans 17 amino acids. CDR3 region: CAISRTGAVSGANVLTF. In nucleotides, the CDR3 is TGTGCCATCAGTAGGACAGGGGCCGTCTCGGGGGCCAACGTCCTGACTTTC.

The chain has TRBV6-5 and TRBJ1-1, with 7 bases matching TRBD1. V trimming: 6 bases; J trimming: 6 bases; junction bases outside the gene matches: 10. There are 14 residues in the CDR3. Germline CDR1 and CDR2: MNHEY and SVGAGI. CDR3 in DNA: TGTGCCAGCAGGATAGAACAGGGGAGTCCTGAAGCTTTCTTT. This encodes CASRIEQGSPEAFF.

In its sample, this clonotype was seen a few times. CDR3 region: CASSLAGGAHYGYTF. CDR3 nucleotides: TGTGCCAGCAGCTTAGCAGGGGGCGCCCACTATGGCTACACCTTC. The chain employs TRBV7-2 and TRBJ1-2; 7 nucleotides line up with TRBD1. The CDR3 is 15 residues long. In germline, CDR1 is SGHTA, CDR2 FQGNSA. Unmatched junction bases numbered 4, after V lost 0 bases and J lost 3 bases.

The rearrangement joins TRBV28 to TRBJ1-4; a weak D match, TRBD1 (6 bases). V was shortened by 6 bases and J by 0 bases, with 11 bases between the two germline ends. The CDR3 loop spans 15 amino acids. CDR1 and CDR2 (germline): MDHEN, SYDVKM. This CDR3 reads CASSGTLTTNEKLFF. In nucleotides, the CDR3 is TGTGCCAGCAGCGGGACACTCACAACTAATGAAAAACTGTTTTTT.

The chain has TRBV3-1 and TRBJ1-1; the D gene is possibly TRBD1 (6 bases). With 3 bases removed from V and 6 bases from J, the gap between germline ends came to 23 bases. This CDR3 is built from 17 residues. The germline CDR1 and CDR2 sequences are LGHDT and YNNKEL (reference sequence). The CDR3 DNA sequence: TGTGCCAGCAGCCACACGGACAGTGAGGGCGGGACCGCTGAAGCTTTCTTT. It translates to CASSHTDSEGGTAEAFF.

The V and J genes are TRBV5-1 and TRBJ1-1; D call uncertain. The V end lost 4 bases, the J end lost 2 bases, and 15 bases lay between the germline ends. The V gene's germline CDR1 is SGHRS and CDR2 YFSETQ. The CDR3 is made up of 15 amino acids. CDR3 region: CASSPSPTENTEAFF. As DNA, the CDR3 is TGCGCCAGCAGCCCCTCCCCGACGGAAAACACTGAAGCTTTCTTT.

This clonotype was detected a few times. The chain couples TRBV20-1 to TRBJ2-1; 7 bases are shared with TRBD2. The J call is doubtful: the DNA matches TRBJ2-7 better. Germline V CDR1 and CDR2: DFQATT, SNEGSKA (reference sequence). The CDR3 extends over 15 amino acids. The CDR3 sequence is CSARTARDYFYEQYF. The DNA for the CDR3 is TGCAGTGCTAGAACCGCCCGGGACTACTTCTACGAGCAGTACTTC.

This clonotype was detected many times. V gene TRBV20-1 combines with J gene TRBJ1-1, with 7 bases matching TRBD1. Germline CDR1 DFQATT, CDR2 SNEGSKA (reference sequence). The trim removed 0 bases at V and 7 bases at J, leaving 11 bases unmatched. CDR3 size: 15 residues. The CDR3: CSARDTPGGEHEAFF. DNA for the CDR3: TGCAGTGCTAGAGATACTCCAGGGGGTGAACATGAAGCTTTCTTT.

For the CDR3, the DNA is TGTGCCAGCAGTCCCGGGCTGGAGCAGGGAGACTACGAGCAGTACTTC. This translates into CASSPGLEQGDYEQYF. The chain couples TRBV6-2 or TRBV6-3 to TRBJ2-7, with D perhaps TRBD1 or TRBD2 (5 bases each). CDR1 and CDR2 (germline): MNHEY, SVGEGT. This CDR3 has 16 residues. The V and J ends lost 5 bases and 3 bases respectively, with 20 bases between them.

This chain uses TRBV29-1 with TRBJ1-2, with a weak D call TRBD1 (5 bases). V was shortened by 1 base and J by 2 bases, with 14 bases between the two germline ends. CDR1 is SQVTM and CDR2 is ANQGSEA in the germline V gene. This CDR3 region has 15 residues. This CDR3 is CSVEGGAGFNYGYTF. As DNA, the CDR3 is TGCAGCGTTGAAGGTGGGGCGGGATTCAACTATGGCTACACCTTC.

In its sample, this clonotype was seen a few times. The CDR3 here is CASSSDLADEQFF. Written as DNA, the CDR3 is TGTGCCAGCAGTTCAGACTTAGCCGATGAGCAGTTCTTC. This chain joins TRBV6-1 and TRBJ2-1, with D unresolved. The germline gives CDR1 MNHNS, CDR2 SASEGT. CDR3 length: 13 amino acids. V was cut by 5 bases and J by 8 bases, with 13 bases left in between.

This chain links TRBV20-1 with TRBJ1-5, with TRBD1 as a possible D gene (6 bases). This CDR3 has 15 amino acids. Deletions cut 4 bases from V and 7 bases from J, with 20 bases between. Germline lookup yields CDR1 DFQATT and CDR2 SNEGSKA (reference sequence). The CDR3: CSATPVGAPGQPQHF. CDR3 sequence (DNA): TGCAGTGCTACCCCAGTGGGGGCGCCTGGCCAGCCCCAGCATTTT.

V usage is TRBV6-5 and J usage is TRBJ2-1; D is ambiguous. This CDR3 contains 13 residues. V lost 7 bases and J 7 bases, leaving 14 bases between the germline ends. Germline V CDR1 and CDR2: MNHEY, SVGAGI. The DNA of the CDR3 is TGTGCCAGCACCGACGTGGGGTTGAATGAGCAGTTCTTC. Amino acids: CASTDVGLNEQFF.

This clonotype was recorded a few times. This chain joins TRBV4-3 and TRBJ1-2; the D is unclear. There are 15 residues in the CDR3. Germline V CDR1 and CDR2: LGHNA, YSLEER. The ends were cut back, 0 bases at V and 4 bases at J, with 12 bases in the middle. As DNA, the CDR3 is TGCGCCAGCAGCCAAGATGTACAGACCCTCTATGGCTACACCTTC. This translates into CASSQDVQTLYGYTF.

This clonotype has more than one count but fewer than ten. V and J are TRBV7-9 and TRBJ1-1; a weak D match, TRBD1 (5 bases). The germline V gene has CDR1 SEHNR and CDR2 FQNEAQ (reference sequence). The ends were cut back, 0 bases at V and 2 bases at J, with 10 bases in the middle. The CDR3 is made up of 15 amino acids. The CDR3, as DNA: TGTGCCAGCAGCTTAGCGCCGACAGTAAACACTGAAGCTTTCTTT. It translates to CASSLAPTVNTEAFF.

This clonotype was detected only a few times. This rearrangement joins TRBV5-1 to TRBJ1-4, with a weak D call TRBD1 (6 bases). Germline V gives CDR1 SGHRS, CDR2 YFSETQ. The CDR3 extends over 15 amino acids. V lost 4 bases, J lost 8 bases, and 18 bases lay in between. The CDR3 is CASSKTRGGLEKLFF. The CDR3 DNA reads TGCGCCAGCAGCAAAACGAGAGGGGGTCTCGAAAAACTGTTTTTT.

The J gene is TRBJ2-7, the V gene TRBV9, with D perhaps being TRBD1 or TRBD2 (6 bases each). CDR1 is SGDLS and CDR2 is YYNGEE in the germline V gene. This CDR3 has 15 amino acids. V shed 0 bases and J shed 3 bases, with 13 bases lying between them. CDR3 protein: CASSVGDGGGYEQYF. DNA for the CDR3: TGTGCCAGCAGCGTAGGGGATGGAGGGGGCTACGAGCAGTACTTC.

The chain employs TRBV5-1 and TRBJ1-1; D remains ambiguous. Trimming removed 0 bases at V and 4 bases at J, with 16 bases between. The germline V gene has CDR1 SGHRS and CDR2 YFSETQ. The CDR3 runs to 16 residues. CDR3: CASSLDSQRVSTEAFF. The CDR3 coding sequence is TGCGCCAGCAGCTTGGACTCCCAGCGGGTTAGCACTGAAGCTTTCTTT.

The chain is built from TRBV29-1 and TRBJ2-2; tentative D call: TRBD1 (6 bases). The germline gives CDR1 SQVTM, CDR2 ANQGSEA. Between the trimmed V and J ends, which lost 4 bases and 4 bases, there was a span of 13 bases. This CDR3 region has 14 residues. The CDR3: CSVGNRESTGELFF. CDR3 in DNA: TGCAGCGTTGGGAACAGGGAATCCACCGGGGAGCTGTTTTTT.

This clonotype came up a few times. The chain is built from TRBV27 and TRBJ1-2, with TRBD1 matching over 7 bases. Trimming at V came to 5 bases and at J to 3 bases, leaving 15 bases not matched to a gene. Per the germline V gene, CDR1 is MNHEY and CDR2 is SMNVEV (reference sequence). This CDR3 region has 17 residues. The CDR3 DNA reads as TGTGCCAGCAGTCTCTACCCACAGGGGCGAGTCGACTATGGCTACACCTTC. The encoded protein is CASSLYPQGRVDYGYTF.

This clonotype was seen a handful of times. The rearrangement joins TRBV3-1 to TRBJ2-4; D call uncertain. Trimming shortened V by 2 bases and J by 6 bases, and 8 bases separated the two germline ends. The germline V gene encodes CDR1 LGHDT and CDR2 YNNKEL (reference sequence). This CDR3 is 13 amino acids long. CDR3 region: CASSQMLINIQYF. CDR3 nucleotide sequence: TGTGCCAGCAGCCAAATGTTAATAAACATTCAGTACTTC.

The V and J genes are TRBV4-1 and TRBJ2-3, with a tentative D call TRBD2 (6 bases). Germline lookup yields CDR1 MGHRA and CDR2 YSYEKL. The V end was cut by 0 bases, the J end by 6 bases, with 19 bases between. The CDR3 has 17 residues. The CDR3 sequence is CASSQEPTSPGEDTQYF. The CDR3 DNA sequence: TGCGCCAGCAGCCAAGAACCGACTAGTCCAGGAGAGGATACGCAGTATTTT.

In this sample, this clonotype turned up once. The chain uses TRBV4-2 and TRBJ1-5; TRBD1 might be the D (5 bases). CDR1 is LGHNA and CDR2 is YNFKEQ in the germline V gene. This CDR3 spans 20 amino acids. With 0 bases removed from V and 5 bases from J, the gap between germline ends came to 26 bases. CDR3 bases: TGTGCCAGCAGCCAAGACCAGGTCAGGGAAGCCCCCGGGTGGGATCAGCCCCAGCATTTT. Translation gives CASSQDQVREAPGWDQPQHF.